This T cell receptor (beta chain) originates from a study of blood T cell repertoires in COVID-19 (TCRdb year 2020). About the full investigation: Collaborator samples came from the United States, Italy and Spain and covered acute and convalescent phases of COVID-19. The prospective study material was composed of cDNA or gDNA derived from T cells, B-cell-depleted T cells, or PBMCs. Where HLA class I and class II types were available, the types were taken from metadata supplied by the sample provider, not from assay-based typing. The samples were drawn from the first 160 participants of the ongoing ImmuneRACE study and from under 1,500 subjects provided by 6 global collaborators. A de-identified subject ID, COVID-19 status, age in years and sex were almost always included in the sample metadata. The repertoires were released in a freely available public database intended as a resource for research on the immune response to SARS-CoV-2. Subjects who had been exposed to COVID-19, were actively infected with it, or had recovered from it provided the deeply sampled blood TCRbeta repertoires that made up the dataset.

Comment on this clone: Its cognate antigen has yet to be identified. Per-base quality was not reported, and no clone a single base away is much larger than it.

From a lookup of the germline V gene (reference sequence), CDR1 and CDR2 are LGHDT and YNNKEL. From its cysteine to its phenylalanine, the CDR3 spans 14 amino acids. CDR3 DNA only is kept here, 42 bases in frame from base 1. The junction carries 10 bases between V and J, which are trimmed by 3 bases and 5 bases respectively. TCRbeta CDR3 regions were amplified from genomic DNA by means of the immunoSEQ Assay, a bias-controlled multiplex PCR. For the original study's pipeline: Within the assay, amplification of reference gene primers was used to estimate how many nucleated cells each sample contained. To quantify the absolute abundance of each unique TCRbeta CDR3 rearrangement, sequence reads were collapsed and filtered. For each sample, productive Simpson clonality was calculated as the square root of Simpson's diversity index across productive rearrangements. TCRdb obtained this table from immuneACCESS and retained in-frame rearrangements with V and J assigned. These tables miss some clones; where compared with another copy, unresolved V genes account for less than half of the shortfall, and the remainder is unexplained. V and J calls and clone size come straight from that table; D and trimming were deduced from the DNA. This sample lists 300,000 to 400,000 clones; approximately 90% were detected once. 3% to 5% of the sample comes from the top ten.

The full study reports these points: The amount of clinical and demographic metadata varied by source and participant and was provided uncurated.

Participants in the prospective study were aged roughly 18 to 100 years, lived in about two dozen United States geographic areas, and enrolled through a virtual design. In the prospective study, cohorts were assigned on the basis of participant-reported clinical history obtained from a screening survey and a study questionnaire. Exposed participants had been in contact, within 2 weeks of entering the study, with a person who had a PCR-confirmed or clinician-diagnosed case of COVID-19. Mobile phlebotomists in the prospective study collected whole blood, serum and a nasopharyngeal or oropharyngeal swab from every participant. Participants in the prospective study had the option to provide additional blood draws and questionnaires over a roughly 2-month period. Before DNA extraction, prospective study blood samples were shipped either frozen or at room temperature.

The sequence derives from a woman aged 25 to 39 who had been exposed to COVID-19. Material for sequencing was PBMCs or T cells enriched from blood (not recorded which). The chain is encoded by TRBV3-1 (or the pseudogene TRBV3-2) joined to TRBJ1-4; the D gene cannot be named for sure. The DNA sequence is TGTGCCAGCAGCCAGAACACTAAGAATGAAAAACTGTTTTTT. Protein translation: CASSQNTKNEKLFF.